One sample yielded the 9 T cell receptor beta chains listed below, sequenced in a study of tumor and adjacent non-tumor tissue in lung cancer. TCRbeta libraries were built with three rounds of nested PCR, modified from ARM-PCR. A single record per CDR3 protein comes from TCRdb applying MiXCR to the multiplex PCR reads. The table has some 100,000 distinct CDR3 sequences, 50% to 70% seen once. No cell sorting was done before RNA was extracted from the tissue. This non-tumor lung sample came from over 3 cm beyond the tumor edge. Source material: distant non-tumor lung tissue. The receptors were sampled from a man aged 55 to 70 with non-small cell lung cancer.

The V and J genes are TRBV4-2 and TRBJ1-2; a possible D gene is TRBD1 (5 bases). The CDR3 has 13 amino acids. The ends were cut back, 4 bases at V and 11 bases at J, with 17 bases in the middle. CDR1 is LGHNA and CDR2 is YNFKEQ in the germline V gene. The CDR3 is CASSLDKGSGYTF. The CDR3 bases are TGTGCCAGCAGCCTGGACAAGGGCTCTGGTTACACCTTC.

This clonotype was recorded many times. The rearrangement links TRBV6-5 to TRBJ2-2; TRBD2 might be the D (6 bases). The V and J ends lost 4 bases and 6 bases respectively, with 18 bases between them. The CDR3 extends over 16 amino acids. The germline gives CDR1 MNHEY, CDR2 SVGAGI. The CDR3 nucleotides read TGTGCCAGCAGTTCGGGACGACCCTCGGGGGCCGGGGAGCTGTTTTTT. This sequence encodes CASSSGRPSGAGELFF.

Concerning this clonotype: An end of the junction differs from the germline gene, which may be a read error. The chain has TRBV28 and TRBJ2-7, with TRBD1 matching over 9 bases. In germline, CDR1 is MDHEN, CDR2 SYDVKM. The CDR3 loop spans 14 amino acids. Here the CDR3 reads CASSLQQGAYKQYF. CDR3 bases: TGTGCCAGCAGTTTACAACAGGGGGCCTACAAGCAGTACTTC.

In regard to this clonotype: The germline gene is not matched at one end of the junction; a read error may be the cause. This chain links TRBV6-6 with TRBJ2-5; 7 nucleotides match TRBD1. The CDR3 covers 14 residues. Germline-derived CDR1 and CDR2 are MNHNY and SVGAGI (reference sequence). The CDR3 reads CASGCTRGQETQYF. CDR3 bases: TGTGCCAGCGGGTGTACTAGGGGGCAAGAGACCCAATACTTC.

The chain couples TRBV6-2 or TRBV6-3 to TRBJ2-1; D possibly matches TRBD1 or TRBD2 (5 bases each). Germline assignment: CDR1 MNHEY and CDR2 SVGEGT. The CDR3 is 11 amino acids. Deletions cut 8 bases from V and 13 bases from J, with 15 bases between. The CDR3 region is CASRRGRGQFF. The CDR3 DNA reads TGTGCCAGCCGTCGGGGCCGTGGTCAGTTCTTC.

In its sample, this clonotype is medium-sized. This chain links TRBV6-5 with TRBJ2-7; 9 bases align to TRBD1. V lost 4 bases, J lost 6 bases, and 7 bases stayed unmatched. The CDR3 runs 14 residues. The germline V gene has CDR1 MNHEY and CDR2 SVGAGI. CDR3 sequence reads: CASSWGTGRSEQYF. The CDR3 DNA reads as TGTGCCAGCAGTTGGGGGACAGGGAGGAGCGAGCAGTACTTC.

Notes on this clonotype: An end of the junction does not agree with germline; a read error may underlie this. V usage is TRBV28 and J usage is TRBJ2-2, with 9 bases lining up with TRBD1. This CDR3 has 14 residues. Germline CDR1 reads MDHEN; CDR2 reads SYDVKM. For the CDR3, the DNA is TGTGCCAGCAGCCGGGACAGGGAACCGGGGGAGTTGTTTTTT. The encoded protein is CASSRDREPGELFF. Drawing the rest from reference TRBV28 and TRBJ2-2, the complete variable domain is DVKVTQSSRYLVKRTGEKVFLECVQDMDHENMFWYRQDPGLGLRLIYFSYDVKMKEKGDIPEGYSVSREKKERFSLILESASTNQTSMYLCASSRDREPGELFFGEGSRLTVL.

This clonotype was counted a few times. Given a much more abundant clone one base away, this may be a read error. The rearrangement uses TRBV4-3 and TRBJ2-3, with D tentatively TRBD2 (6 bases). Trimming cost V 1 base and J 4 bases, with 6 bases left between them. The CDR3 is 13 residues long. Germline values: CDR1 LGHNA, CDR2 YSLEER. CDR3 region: CASSQGRADTQYF. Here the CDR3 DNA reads TGCGCCAGCAGCCAAGGGAGGGCAGATACGCAGTATTTT.

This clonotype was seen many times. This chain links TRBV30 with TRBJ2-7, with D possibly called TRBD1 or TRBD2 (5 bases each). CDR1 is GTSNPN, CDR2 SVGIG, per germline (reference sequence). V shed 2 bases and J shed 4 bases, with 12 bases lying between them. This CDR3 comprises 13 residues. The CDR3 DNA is TGTGCCTGGAGTTCCGAGGGGCCATACGAGCAGTACTTC. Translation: CAWSSEGPYEQYF. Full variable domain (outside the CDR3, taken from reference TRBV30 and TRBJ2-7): SQTIHQWPATLVQPVGSPLSLECTVEGTSNPNLYWYRQAAGRGLQLLFYSVGIGQISSEVPQNLSASRPQDRQFILSSKKLLLSDSGFYLCAWSSEGPYEQYFGPGTRLTVT.